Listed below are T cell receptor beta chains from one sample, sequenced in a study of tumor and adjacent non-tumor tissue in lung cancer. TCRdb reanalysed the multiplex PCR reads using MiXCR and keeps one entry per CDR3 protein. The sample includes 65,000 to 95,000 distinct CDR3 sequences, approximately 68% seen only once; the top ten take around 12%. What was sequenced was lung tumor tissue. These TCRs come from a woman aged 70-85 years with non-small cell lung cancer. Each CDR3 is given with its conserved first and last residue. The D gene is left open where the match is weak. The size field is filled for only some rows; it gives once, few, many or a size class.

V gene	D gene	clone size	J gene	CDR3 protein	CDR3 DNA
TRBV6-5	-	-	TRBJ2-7	CASSLTWDSYKQYF	TGTGCCAGCAGCCTGACCTGGGATAGTTACAAGCAGTACTTC
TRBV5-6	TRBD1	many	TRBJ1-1	CASSPYHMGQMNTEAFF	TGTGCCAGCAGCCCTTACCATATGGGACAGATGAACACTGAAGCTTTCTTT
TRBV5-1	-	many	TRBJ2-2	CASSDRQNTGELFF	TGCGCCAGCAGTGACAGGCAGAACACCGGGGAGCTGTTTTTT
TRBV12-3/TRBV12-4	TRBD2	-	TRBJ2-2	CARSRLASSNTGELFF	TGTGCCAGGAGCCGACTAGCGTCCTCGAACACCGGGGAACTGTTTTTT
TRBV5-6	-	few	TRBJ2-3	CVSSPTDGSSTDTHYF	TGTGTCAGCAGCCCGACGGACGGATCGAGCACAGATACGCACTATTTT
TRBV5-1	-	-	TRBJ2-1	CVSSPGDRGGDNEQFF	TGCGTCAGCAGCCCTGGAGACAGGGGAGGGGACAATGAGCAGTTCTTC
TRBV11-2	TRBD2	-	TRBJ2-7	CASNSLVAGGNEQYF	TGTGCTAGCAACTCCTTAGTGGCGGGAGGGAACGAGCAGTACTTC
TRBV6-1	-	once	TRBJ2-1	CTSSEELVGGGNEQFF	TGTACCAGCAGTGAAGAATTAGTGGGAGGAGGAAATGAGCAGTTCTTC
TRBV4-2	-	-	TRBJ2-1	CASSQAAWDDNEQFF	TGTGCCAGCAGCCAGGCGGCATGGGATGACAATGAGCAGTTCTTC
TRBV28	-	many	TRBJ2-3	CASRAEDGTTDTQYF	TGTGCCAGCAGGGCGGAGGACGGGACCACAGATACGCAGTATTTT
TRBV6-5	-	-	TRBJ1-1	CTNSPTGGQDTEAFF	TGTACCAACAGTCCGACGGGGGGGCAGGACACTGAAGCTTTCTTT
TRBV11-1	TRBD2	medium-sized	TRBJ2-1	CASSLRGLAGVNEQFF	TGTGCCAGCAGCCTCCGCGGACTAGCGGGAGTCAATGAGCAGTTCTTC
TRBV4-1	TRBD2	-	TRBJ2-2	CASSQSGGPTIGELFF	TGCGCCAGCAGCCAATCGGGAGGGCCGACCATCGGGGAGCTGTTTTTT
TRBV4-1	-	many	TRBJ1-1	CASSQERSWTENTEAFF	TGCGCCAGCAGCCAAGAACGGTCGTGGACGGAGAACACTGAAGCTTTCTTT
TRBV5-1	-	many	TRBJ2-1	CASSRRSANPYNEQFF	TGCGCCAGCAGCCGGCGGAGCGCGAATCCTTACAATGAGCAGTTCTTC
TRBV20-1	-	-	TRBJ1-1	CSAARVGRRNTEAFF	TGCAGTGCTGCAAGAGTCGGACGGAGGAACACTGAAGCTTTCTTT
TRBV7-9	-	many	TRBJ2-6	CASSLGGGPYGSGANVLTF	TGTGCCAGCAGCTTAGGGGGTGGTCCTTACGGCTCTGGGGCCAACGTCCTGACTTTC
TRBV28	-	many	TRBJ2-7	CASSFLSYEQYF	TGTGCCAGCAGTTTTCTCTCCTACGAGCAGTACTTC
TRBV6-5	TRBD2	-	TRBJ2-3	CTSSPLREGPTDTQYF	TGTACCAGCAGCCCCCTCCGGGAGGGGCCCACAGATACGCAGTATTTT
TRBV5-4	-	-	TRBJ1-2	CASSLGGPGVAGHAF	TGTGCCAGCAGCTTGGGGGGGCCAGGGGTGGCTGGCCACGCCTTT
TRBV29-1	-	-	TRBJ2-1	CSVHSLGGSRGYNEQIF	TGCAGCGTCCATAGCCTGGGGGGTAGCAGGGGATACAATGAGCAGATCTTC
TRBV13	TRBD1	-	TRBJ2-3	CASRSGTGGADAQYF	TGTGCCAGCAGATCCGGGACAGGAGGTGCAGATGCGCAGTATTTT
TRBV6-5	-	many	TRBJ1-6	CASSYRSPRQRKNSPLHF	TGTGCCAGCAGTTACCGTTCCCCGAGACAGCGGAAGAATTCACCCCTCCACTTT
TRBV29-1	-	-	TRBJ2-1	CSARPEYRSNEQFF	TGCAGCGCTCGTCCCGAATATAGGAGCAATGAGCAATTCTTC
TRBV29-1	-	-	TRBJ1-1	CSVGEMNTEAFF	TGCAGCGTAGGAGAAATGAACACTGAAGCTTTCTTC
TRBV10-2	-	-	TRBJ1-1	CGSSEWSILNTEASF	TGCGGCAGCAGTGAGTGGAGCATTCTGAACACTGAAGCTTCCTTT
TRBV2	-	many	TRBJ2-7	CASSELGGALGETYEQYF	TGTGCCAGCAGTGAATTGGGCGGGGCCCTAGGTGAAACCTACGAGCAGTACTTC
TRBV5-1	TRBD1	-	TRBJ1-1	CASSWGQNYTEAFF	TGCGCCAGCAGCTGGGGACAGAACTACACTGAAGCTTTCTTT
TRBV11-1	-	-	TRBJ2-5	CASSLHGLQEAQYF	TGTGCCAGCAGCTTGCACGGGTTGCAAGAGGCCCAGTACTTC
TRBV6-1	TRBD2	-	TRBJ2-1	CASRTSGIGHEQFF	TGTGCAAGCAGGACTAGCGGGATAGGGCATGAGCAGTTCTTC
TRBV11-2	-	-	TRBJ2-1	CAGTLAGDNEQFF	TGTGCCGGCACCCTAGCCGGGGACAATGAGCAGTTCTTC
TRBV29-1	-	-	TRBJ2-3	CCAPGADTQYF	TGCTGCGCGCCCGGCGCAGATACGCAGTATTTT
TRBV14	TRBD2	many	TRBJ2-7	CASSQEEMTSRPYEQYF	TGTGCCAGCAGCCAAGAAGAAATGACTAGCAGACCCTACGAGCAGTACTTC
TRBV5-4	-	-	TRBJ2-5	CVSSAMTCQETQYF	TGTGTCAGCAGCGCCATGACATGCCAAGAGACCCAGTACTTC
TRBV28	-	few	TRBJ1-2	CASSAITGTGNYGYTF	TGTGCCAGCAGTGCCATTACAGGGACCGGTAACTATGGCTACACCTTC